This T cell receptor beta chain was captured by sequencing in a study of a mutant IDH1 vaccine in newly diagnosed glioma. General observations from the study: Induction of immune responses by the vaccine occurred in 93.3% of patients. The authors found pseudoprogression apparently unrelated to changes in top peripheral T cell clonotypes.

Method: immunoSEQ multiplex PCR; TCRdb's copy keeps in-frame clones and lacks some. The sample yields roughly 39,000 clones, approximately 78% seen once. V lost 5 bases, J lost 2 bases, and 6 bases stayed unmatched. CDR3 size: 15 residues. Per germline, CDR1 LNHDA and CDR2 SQIVND (reference sequence). Of note for this clone: Antigen specificity is unknown.

Time point indicated: week 5, during vaccination. Each dose delivered 300 ug of mutant IDH1 20-mer peptide subcutaneously with imiquimod. V usage is TRBV19 and J usage is TRBJ2-7, with 10 bases identical to TRBD2. The clonotype was recovered from a man between 40 and 49 years old with glioma. Sequencing used PBMCs, obtained from a glioma patient whose treatment included an IDH1 peptide vaccine. The CDR3 DNA follows: TGTGCCAGTAGTCGAGCGGGGGGGCCGGCCTACGAGCAGTACTTC. Translated, it gives CASSRAGGPAYEQYF.